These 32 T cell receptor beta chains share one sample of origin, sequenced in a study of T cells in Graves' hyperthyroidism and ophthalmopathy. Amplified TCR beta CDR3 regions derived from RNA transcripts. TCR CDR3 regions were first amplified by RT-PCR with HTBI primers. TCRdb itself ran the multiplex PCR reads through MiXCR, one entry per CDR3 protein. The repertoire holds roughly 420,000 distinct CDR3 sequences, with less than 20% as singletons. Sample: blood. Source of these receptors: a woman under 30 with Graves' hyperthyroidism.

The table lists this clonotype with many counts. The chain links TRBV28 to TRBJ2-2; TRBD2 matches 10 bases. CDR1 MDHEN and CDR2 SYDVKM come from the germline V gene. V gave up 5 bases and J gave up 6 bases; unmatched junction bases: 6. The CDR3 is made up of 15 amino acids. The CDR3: CASSNAGTSAGELFF. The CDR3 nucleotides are TGTGCCAGCAGTAACGCCGGGACTAGCGCCGGGGAGCTGTTTTTT.

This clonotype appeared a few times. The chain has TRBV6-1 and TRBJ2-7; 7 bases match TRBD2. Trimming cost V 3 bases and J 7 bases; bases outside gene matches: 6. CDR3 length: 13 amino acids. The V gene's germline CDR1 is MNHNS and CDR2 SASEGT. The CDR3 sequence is CASSDGGRGEQYF. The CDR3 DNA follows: TGTGCCAGCAGTGATGGCGGGCGGGGGGAGCAGTACTTC.

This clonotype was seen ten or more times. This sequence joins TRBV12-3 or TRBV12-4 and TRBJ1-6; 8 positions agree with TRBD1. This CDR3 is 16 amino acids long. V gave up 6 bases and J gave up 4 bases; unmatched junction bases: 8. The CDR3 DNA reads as TGTGCCAGCAGCCCGGACAGGGCAAATTATAATTCACCCCTCCACTTT. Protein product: CASSPDRANYNSPLHF.

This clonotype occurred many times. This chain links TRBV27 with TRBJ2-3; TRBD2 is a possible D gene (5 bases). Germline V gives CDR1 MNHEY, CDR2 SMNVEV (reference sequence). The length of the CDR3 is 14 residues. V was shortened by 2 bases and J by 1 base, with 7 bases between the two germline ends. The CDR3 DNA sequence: TGTGCCAGCAGTTTAAATAGCGGCACAGATACGCAGTATTTT. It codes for CASSLNSGTDTQYF.

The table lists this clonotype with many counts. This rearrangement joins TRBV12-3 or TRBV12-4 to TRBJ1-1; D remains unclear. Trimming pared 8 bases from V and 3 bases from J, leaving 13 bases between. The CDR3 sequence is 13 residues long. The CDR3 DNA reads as TGTGCCAGCGGTCAAACGGGTTACACTGAAGCTTTCTTT. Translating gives CASGQTGYTEAFF.

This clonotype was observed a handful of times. The CDR3, as DNA: TGTGCCAGCACCTCGGGACTAGCGGGGGGAGAGACCCAGTACTTC. This codes for CASTSGLAGGETQYF. The chain employs TRBV12-3 or TRBV12-4 and TRBJ2-5; 15 bases are a match to TRBD2. The CDR3 contains 15 residues. V lost 7 bases to trimming and J lost 4 bases; unmatched junction nucleotides: 4.

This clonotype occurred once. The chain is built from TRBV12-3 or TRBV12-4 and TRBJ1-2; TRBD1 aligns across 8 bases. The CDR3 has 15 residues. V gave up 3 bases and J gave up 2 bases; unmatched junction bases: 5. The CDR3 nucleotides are TGTGCCAGCAGTTTCCGGCAGGGGGCGAACTATGGCTACACCTTC. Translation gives CASSFRQGANYGYTF.

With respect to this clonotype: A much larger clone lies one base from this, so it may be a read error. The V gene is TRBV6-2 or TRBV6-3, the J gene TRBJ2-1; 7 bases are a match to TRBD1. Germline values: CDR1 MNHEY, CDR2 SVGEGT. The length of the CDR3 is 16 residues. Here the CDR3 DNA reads TGTGCCACCAGTGACTTGCCGGGACAGTTATACAATGAGCAGTTCTTC. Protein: CATSDLPGQLYNEQFF.

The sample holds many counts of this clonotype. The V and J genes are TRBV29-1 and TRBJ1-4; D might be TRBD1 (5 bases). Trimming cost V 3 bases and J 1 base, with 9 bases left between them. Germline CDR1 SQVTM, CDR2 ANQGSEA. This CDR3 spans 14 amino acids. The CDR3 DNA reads TGCAGCGTTGACAGGGAGGGAACTAATGAAAAACTGTTTTTT. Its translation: CSVDREGTNEKLFF. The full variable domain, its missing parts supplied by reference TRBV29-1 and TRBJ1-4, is SAVISQKPSRDICQRGTSLTIQCQVDSQVTMMFWYRQQPGQSLTLIATANQGSEATYESGFVIDKFPISRPNLTFSTLTVSNMSPEDSSIYLCSVDREGTNEKLFFGSGTQLSVL.

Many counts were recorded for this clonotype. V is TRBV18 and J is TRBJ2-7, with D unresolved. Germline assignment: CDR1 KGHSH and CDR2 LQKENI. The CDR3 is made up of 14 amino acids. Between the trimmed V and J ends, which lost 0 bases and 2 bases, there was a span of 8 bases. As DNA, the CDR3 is TGTGCCAGCTCACCACCTCACAACCCCTACGAGCAGTACTTC. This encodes CASSPPHNPYEQYF.

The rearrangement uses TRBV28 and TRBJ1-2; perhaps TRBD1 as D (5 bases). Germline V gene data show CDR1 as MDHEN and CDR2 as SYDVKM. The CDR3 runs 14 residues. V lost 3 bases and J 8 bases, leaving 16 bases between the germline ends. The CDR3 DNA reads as TGTGCCAGCAGTTTTCGGGGGGGGGGTAGGGGCTACACCTTC. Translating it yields CASSFRGGGRGYTF.

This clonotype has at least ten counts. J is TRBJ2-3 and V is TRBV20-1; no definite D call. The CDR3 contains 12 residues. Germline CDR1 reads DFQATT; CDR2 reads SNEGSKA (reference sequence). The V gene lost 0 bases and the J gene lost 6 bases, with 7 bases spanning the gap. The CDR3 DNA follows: TGCAGTGCTAGAGAAAATAGCGATACGCAGTATTTT. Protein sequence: CSARENSDTQYF.

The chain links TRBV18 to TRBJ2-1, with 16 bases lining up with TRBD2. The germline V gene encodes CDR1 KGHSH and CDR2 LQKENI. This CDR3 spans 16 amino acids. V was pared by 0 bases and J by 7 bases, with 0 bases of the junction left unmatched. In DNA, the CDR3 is TGTGCCAGCTCACCACCGGGACTAGCGGGGGGGAATGAGCAGTTCTTC. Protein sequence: CASSPPGLAGGNEQFF.

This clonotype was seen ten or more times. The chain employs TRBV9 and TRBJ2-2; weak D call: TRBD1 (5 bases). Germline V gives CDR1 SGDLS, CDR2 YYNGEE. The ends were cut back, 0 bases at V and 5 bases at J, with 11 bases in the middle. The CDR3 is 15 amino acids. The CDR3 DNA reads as TGTGCCAGCAGCGTAGCAGGGTGGGGTACCGGGGAGCTGTTTTTT. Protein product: CASSVAGWGTGELFF. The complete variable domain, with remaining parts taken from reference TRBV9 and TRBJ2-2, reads DSGVTQTPKHLITATGQRVTLRCSPRSGDLSVYWYQQSLDQGLQFLIQYYNGEERAKGNILERFSAQQFPDLHSELNLSSLELGDSALYFCASSVAGWGTGELFFGEGSRLTVL.

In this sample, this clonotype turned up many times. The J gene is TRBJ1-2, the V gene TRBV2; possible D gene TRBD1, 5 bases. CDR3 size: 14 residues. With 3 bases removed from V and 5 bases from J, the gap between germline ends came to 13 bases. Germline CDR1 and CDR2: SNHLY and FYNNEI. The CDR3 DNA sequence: TGTGCCAGCAGTGAGGGGCTACCGGAGTATGGCTACACCTTC. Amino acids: CASSEGLPEYGYTF.

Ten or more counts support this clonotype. Here the CDR3 reads CASSSRDYSYEQYF. The CDR3 nucleotides read TGTGCCAGCAGCTCCAGGGACTACTCCTACGAGCAGTACTTC. The V and J genes are TRBV9 and TRBJ2-7; 7 positions agree with TRBD2. The V gene end was trimmed by 4 bases and the J gene end by 0 bases; junction bases not matched to a gene: 4. Germline V gene sequence: CDR1 SGDLS, CDR2 YYNGEE. CDR3 size: 14 residues.

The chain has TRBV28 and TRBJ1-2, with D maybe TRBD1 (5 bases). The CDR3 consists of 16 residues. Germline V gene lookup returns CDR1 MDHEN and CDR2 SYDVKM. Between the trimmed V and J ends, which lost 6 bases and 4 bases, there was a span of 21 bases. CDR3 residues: CASSPKRLGGGYGYTF. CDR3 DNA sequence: TGTGCCAGCAGCCCCAAACGACTTGGGGGAGGCTATGGCTACACCTTC.

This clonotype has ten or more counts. The CDR3 nucleotides are TGTGCCAGCACTCGCACCGGGGGACTAGCGGGACCTCTAGCCAAAAACATTCAGTACTTC. Translated: CASTRTGGLAGPLAKNIQYF. The rearrangement links TRBV27 to TRBJ2-4; 13 nucleotides line up with TRBD2. CDR1 MNHEY and CDR2 SMNVEV come from the germline V gene (reference sequence). V lost 7 bases, J lost 0 bases, and 15 bases stayed unmatched. CDR3 size: 20 residues.

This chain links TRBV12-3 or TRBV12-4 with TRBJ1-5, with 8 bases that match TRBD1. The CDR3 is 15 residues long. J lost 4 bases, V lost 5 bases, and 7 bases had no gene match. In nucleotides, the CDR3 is TGTGCCAGCAGTCTCAGACAGGGGAGGAATCAGCCCCAGCATTTT. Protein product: CASSLRQGRNQPQHF.

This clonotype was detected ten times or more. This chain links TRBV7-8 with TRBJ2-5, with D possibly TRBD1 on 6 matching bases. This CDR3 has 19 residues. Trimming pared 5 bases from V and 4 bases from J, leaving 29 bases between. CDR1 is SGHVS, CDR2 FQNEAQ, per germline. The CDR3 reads CASSPEPLAPLQGGETQYF. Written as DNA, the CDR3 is TGTGCCAGCAGCCCCGAACCCCTCGCCCCGTTACAGGGTGGAGAGACCCAGTACTTC.

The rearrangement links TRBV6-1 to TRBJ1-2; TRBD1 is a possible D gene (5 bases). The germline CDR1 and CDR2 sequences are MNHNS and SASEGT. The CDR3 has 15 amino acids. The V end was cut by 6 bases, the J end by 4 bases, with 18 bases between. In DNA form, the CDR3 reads TGTGCCAGCAGGATTAACCGGGACGGAGCCTATGGCTACACCTTC. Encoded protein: CASRINRDGAYGYTF.

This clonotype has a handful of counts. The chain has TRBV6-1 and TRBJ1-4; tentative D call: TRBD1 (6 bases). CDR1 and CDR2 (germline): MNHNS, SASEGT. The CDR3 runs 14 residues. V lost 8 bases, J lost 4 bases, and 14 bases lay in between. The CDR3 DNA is TGTGCCAGCCTAAAGGACAGAGATAATGAAAAACTGTTTTTT. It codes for CASLKDRDNEKLFF.

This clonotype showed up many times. This CDR3 is CASAQAGGTDTQYF. The CDR3 region has the DNA TGTGCCAGCGCCCAGGCGGGGGGCACAGATACGCAGTATTTT. The rearrangement joins TRBV9 to TRBJ2-3, with 7 bases fitting TRBD2. Trimming took 7 bases from V and 1 from J; bases not matched to a gene: 6. Per the germline V gene, CDR1 is SGDLS and CDR2 is YYNGEE. The CDR3 length is 14 residues. Supplemented by reference TRBV9 and TRBJ2-3, the full variable domain reads DSGVTQTPKHLITATGQRVTLRCSPRSGDLSVYWYQQSLDQGLQFLIQYYNGEERAKGNILERFSAQQFPDLHSELNLSSLELGDSALYFCASAQAGGTDTQYFGPGTRLTVL.

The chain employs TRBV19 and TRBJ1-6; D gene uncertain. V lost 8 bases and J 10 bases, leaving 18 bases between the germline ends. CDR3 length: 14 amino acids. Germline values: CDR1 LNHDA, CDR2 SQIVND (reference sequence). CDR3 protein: CASSEAPKRSPLHF. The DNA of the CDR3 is TGTGCCAGTTCTGAGGCCCCCAAAAGGTCACCCCTCCACTTT.

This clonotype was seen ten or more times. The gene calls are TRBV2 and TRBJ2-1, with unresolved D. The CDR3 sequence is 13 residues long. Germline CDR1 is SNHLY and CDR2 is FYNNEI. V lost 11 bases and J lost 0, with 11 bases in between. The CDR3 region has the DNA TGTGCCGCCCGGGTTAGCTCCTACAATGAGCAGTTCTTC. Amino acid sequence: CAARVSSYNEQFF.

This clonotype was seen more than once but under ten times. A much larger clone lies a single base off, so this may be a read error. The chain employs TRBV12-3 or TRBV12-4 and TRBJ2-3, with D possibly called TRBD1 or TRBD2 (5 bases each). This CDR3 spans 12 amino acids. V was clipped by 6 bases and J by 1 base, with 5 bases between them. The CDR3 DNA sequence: TGTGCCAGCAGGGGGGGCACAGATACGCAGTATTTT. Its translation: CASRGGTDTQYF.

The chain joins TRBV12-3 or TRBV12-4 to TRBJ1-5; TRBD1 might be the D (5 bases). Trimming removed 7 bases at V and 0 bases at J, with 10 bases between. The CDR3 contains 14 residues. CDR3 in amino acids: CASTRGGSNQPQHF. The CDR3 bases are TGTGCCAGCACGCGGGGCGGTAGCAATCAGCCCCAGCATTTT.

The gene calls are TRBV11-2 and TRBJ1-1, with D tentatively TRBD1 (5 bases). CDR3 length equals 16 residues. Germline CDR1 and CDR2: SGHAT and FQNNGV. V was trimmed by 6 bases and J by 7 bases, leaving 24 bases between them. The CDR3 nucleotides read TGTGCCAGCAGGCTTCTACTCGGGGCAGGGACCAATGAAGCTTTCTTT. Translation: CASRLLLGAGTNEAFF.

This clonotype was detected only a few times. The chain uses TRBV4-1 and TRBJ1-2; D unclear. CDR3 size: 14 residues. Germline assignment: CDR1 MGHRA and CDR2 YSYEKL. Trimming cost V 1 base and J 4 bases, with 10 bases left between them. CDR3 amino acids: CASSQGVGIYGYTF. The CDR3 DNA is TGCGCCAGCAGCCAAGGGGTTGGGATCTATGGCTACACCTTC.

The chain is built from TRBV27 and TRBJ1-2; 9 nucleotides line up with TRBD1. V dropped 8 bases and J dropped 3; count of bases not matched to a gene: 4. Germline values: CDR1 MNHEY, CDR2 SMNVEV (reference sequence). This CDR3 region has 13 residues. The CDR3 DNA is TGTGCCAGCCGGGACAGGGCCTACTATGGCTACACCTTC. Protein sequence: CASRDRAYYGYTF.

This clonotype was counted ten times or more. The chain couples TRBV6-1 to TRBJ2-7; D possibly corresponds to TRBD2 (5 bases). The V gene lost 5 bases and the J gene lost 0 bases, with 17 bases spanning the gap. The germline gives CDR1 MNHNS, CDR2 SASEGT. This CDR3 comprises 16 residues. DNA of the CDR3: TGTGCCAGCAGTTTTTCGGACTCCACTCCCTCCTACGAGCAGTACTTC. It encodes CASSFSDSTPSYEQYF.

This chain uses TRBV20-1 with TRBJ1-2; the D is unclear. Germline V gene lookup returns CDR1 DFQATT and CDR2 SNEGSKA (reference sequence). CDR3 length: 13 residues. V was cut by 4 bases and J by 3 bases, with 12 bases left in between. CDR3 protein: CSAITSMDYGYTF. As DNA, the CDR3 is TGCAGTGCTATTACCTCCATGGACTATGGCTACACCTTC.